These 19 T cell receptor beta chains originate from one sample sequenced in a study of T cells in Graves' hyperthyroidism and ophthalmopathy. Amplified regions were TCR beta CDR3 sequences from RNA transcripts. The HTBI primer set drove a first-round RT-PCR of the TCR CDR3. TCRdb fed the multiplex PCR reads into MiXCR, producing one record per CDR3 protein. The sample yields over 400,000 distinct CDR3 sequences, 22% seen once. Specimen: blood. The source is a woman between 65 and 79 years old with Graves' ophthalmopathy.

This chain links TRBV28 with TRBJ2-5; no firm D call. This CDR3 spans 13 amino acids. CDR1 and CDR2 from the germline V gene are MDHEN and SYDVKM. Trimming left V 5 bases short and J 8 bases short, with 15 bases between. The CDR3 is CASSPSLSETQYF. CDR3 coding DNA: TGTGCCAGCAGTCCGAGCCTGAGTGAAACCCAGTACTTC.

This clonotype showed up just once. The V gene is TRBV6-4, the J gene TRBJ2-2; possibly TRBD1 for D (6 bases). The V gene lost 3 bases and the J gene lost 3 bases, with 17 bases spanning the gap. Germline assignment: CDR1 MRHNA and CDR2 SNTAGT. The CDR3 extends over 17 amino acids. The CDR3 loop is CASSESGQLVDTGELFF. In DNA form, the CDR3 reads TGTGCCAGCAGTGAGAGCGGACAGCTAGTCGACACCGGGGAGCTGTTTTTT.

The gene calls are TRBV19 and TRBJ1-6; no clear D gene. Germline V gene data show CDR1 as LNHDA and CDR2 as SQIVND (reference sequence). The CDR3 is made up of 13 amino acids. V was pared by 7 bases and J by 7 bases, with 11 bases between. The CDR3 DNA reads TGTGCCAGTAATAAGGGCTCGAATTCACCCCTCCACTTT. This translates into CASNKGSNSPLHF.

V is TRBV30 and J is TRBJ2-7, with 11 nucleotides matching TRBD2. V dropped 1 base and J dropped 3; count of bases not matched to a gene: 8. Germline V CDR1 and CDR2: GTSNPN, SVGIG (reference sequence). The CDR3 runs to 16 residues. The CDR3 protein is CAWSGAVGLADYEQYF. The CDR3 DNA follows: TGTGCCTGGAGTGGGGCAGTGGGACTAGCGGACTACGAGCAGTACTTC.

CDR3 coding DNA: TGTGCCAGCAGCCAAGTAGCAGGAGGTCTTGGCGAGCAGTACTTC. This codes for CASSQVAGGLGEQYF. The chain combines TRBV14 with TRBJ2-7, with a weak D call TRBD2 (5 bases). In germline, CDR1 is SGHDN, CDR2 FVKESK. CDR3 size: 15 residues. Trimming stripped 1 base from V and 6 bases from J, with 16 bases between.

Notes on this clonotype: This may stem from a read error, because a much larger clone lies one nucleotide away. In nucleotides, the CDR3 is TGTGCCAGCATTCCCCCGCGGAACACAGATACGCAGTATTTT. This encodes CASIPPRNTDTQYF. The chain uses TRBV12-3 or TRBV12-4 and TRBJ2-3; D gene uncertain. The CDR3 loop spans 14 amino acids. Trimming shortened V by 7 bases and J by 2 bases, and 13 bases separated the two germline ends.

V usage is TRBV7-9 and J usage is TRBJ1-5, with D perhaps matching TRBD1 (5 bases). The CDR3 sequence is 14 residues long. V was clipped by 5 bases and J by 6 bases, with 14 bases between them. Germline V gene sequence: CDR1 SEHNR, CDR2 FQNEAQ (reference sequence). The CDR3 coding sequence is TGTGCCAGCAGCCGTGCGGGGGGAGCTCAGCCCCAGCATTTT. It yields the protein CASSRAGGAQPQHF.

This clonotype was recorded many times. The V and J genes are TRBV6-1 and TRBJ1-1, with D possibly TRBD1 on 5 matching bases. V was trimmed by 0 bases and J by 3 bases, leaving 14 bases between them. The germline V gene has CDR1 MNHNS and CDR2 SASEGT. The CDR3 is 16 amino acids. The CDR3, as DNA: TGTGCCAGCAGTGAAGCGGATCTCCCCAGGGACACTGAAGCTTTCTTT. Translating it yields CASSEADLPRDTEAFF.

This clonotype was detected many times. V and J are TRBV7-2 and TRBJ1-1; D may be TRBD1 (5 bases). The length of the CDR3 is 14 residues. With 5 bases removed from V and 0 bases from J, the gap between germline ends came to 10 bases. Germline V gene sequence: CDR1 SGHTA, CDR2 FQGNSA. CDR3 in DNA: TGTGCCAGCAGCCCCCCGGGGGTGAACACTGAAGCTTTCTTT. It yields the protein CASSPPGVNTEAFF.

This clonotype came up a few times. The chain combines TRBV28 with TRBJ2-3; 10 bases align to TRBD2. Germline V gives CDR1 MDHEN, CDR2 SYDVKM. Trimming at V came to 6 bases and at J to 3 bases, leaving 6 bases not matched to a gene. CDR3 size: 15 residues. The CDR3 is CASSLAGVGTDTQYF. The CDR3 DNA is TGTGCCAGCAGCCTAGCGGGAGTCGGAACAGATACGCAGTATTTT.

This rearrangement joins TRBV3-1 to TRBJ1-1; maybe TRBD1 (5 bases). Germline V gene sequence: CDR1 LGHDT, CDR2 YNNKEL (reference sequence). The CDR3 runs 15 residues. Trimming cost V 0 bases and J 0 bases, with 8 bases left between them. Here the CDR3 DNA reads TGTGCCAGCAGCCAAGACAGGGTCCTGAACACTGAAGCTTTCTTT. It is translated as CASSQDRVLNTEAFF. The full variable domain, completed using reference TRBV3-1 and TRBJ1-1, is DTAVSQTPKYLVTQMGNDKSIKCEQNLGHDTMYWYKQDSKKFLKIMFSYNNKELIINETVPNRFSPKSPDKAHLNLHINSLELGDSAVYFCASSQDRVLNTEAFFGQGTRLTVV.

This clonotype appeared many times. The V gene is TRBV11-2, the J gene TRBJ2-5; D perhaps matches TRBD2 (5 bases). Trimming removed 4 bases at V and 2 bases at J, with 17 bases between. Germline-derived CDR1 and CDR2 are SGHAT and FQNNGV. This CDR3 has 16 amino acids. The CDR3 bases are TGTGCCAGCAGCTCCTCTCGAGCGGCAGAACAAGAGACCCAGTACTTC. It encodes CASSSSRAAEQETQYF. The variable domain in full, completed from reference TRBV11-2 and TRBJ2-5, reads EAGVAQSPRYKIIEKRQSVAFWCNPISGHATLYWYQQILGQGPKLLIQFQNNGVVDDSQLPKDRFSAERLKGVDSTLKIQPAKLEDSAVYLCASSSSRAAEQETQYFGPGTRLLVL.

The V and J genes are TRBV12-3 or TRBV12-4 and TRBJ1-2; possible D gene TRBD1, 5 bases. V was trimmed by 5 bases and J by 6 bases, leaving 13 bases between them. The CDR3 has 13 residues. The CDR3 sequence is CASSPGVVNGYTF. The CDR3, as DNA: TGTGCCAGCAGTCCGGGGGTAGTAAATGGCTACACCTTC.

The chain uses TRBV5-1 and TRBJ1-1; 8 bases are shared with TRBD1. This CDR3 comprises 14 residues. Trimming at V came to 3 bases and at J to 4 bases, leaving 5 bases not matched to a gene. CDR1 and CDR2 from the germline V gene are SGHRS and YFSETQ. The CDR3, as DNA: TGCGCCAGCAGCTCCTTACAGGGGGGCACTGAAGCTTTCTTT. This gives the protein CASSSLQGGTEAFF.

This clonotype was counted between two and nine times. The CDR3 DNA is TGTGCCAGCAGTTTAGGGGAAGGCTACACCTTC. Its translation is CASSLGEGYTF. The chain combines TRBV12-3 or TRBV12-4 with TRBJ1-2; D gene uncertain. This CDR3 has 11 residues. Trimming left V 1 base short and J 8 bases short, with 5 bases between.

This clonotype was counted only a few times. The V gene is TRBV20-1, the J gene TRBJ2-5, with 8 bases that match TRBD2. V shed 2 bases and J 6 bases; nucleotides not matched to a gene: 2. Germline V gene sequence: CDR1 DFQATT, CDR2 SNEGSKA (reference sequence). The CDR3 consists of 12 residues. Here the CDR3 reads CSARSGRQTQYF. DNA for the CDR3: TGCAGTGCTAGAAGCGGGAGACAGACCCAGTACTTC.

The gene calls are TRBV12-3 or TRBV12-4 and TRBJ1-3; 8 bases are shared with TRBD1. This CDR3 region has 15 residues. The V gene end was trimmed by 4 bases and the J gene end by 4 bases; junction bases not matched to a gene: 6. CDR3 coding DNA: TGTGCCAGCAGTTACGGACAGGGAACAGGAAACACCATATATTTT. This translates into CASSYGQGTGNTIYF.

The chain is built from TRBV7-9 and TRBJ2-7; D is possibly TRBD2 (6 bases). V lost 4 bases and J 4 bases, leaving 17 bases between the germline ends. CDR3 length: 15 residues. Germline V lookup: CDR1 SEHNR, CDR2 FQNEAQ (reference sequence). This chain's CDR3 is CASSSTRTIKYEQYF. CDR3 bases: TGTGCCAGCAGCTCAACGAGGACTATAAAATACGAGCAGTACTTC.

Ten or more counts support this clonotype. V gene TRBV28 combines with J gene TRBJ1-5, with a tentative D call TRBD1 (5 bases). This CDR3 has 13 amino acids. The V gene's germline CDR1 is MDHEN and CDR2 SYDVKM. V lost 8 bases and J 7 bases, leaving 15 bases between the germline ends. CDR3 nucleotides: TGTGCCAGCCACCTTTCGGGGCGACAGCCCCAGCATTTT. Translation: CASHLSGRQPQHF.